This T cell receptor beta chain appears in the sequencing data of a study of cytomegalovirus exposure and HLA in healthy donors. The sample holds a few counts of this clone. The PCR employed 60 Vbeta primers together with 13 Jbeta primers. Method: immunoSEQ multiplex PCR; TCRdb's copy keeps in-frame clones and lacks some. This table has more than 65,000 clones, 60% to 85% appearing once. CDR3 length: 11 residues. The germline CDR1 and CDR2 sequences are DFQATT and SNEGSKA (reference sequence). V was shortened by 5 bases and J by 4 bases, with 8 bases between the two germline ends. This sequence was found in a man between 18 and 29 years old in good health and CMV-seropositive. Sequencing used PBMCs. This rearrangement joins TRBV20-1 to TRBJ2-5, with a tentative D call TRBD1 (6 bases). This CDR3 reads CSAYRVETQYF. Written as DNA, the CDR3 is TGCAGTGCTTACAGGGTAGAGACCCAGTACTTC.